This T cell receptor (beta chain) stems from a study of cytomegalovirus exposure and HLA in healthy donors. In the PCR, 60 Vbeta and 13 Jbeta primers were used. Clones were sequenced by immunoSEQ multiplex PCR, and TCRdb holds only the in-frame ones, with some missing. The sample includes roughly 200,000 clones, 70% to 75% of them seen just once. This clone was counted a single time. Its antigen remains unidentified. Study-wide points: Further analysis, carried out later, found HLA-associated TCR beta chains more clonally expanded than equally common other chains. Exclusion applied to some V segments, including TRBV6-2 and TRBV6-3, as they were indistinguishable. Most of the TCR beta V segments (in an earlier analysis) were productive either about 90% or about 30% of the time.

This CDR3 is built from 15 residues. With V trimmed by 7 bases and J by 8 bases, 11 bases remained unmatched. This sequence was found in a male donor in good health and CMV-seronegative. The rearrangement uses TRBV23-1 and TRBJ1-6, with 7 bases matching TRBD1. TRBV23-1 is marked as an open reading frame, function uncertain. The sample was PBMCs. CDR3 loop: CASTRPGQPDSPLHF. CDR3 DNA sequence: TGCGCCAGCACCCGACCGGGACAGCCCGATTCACCCCTCCACTTT.